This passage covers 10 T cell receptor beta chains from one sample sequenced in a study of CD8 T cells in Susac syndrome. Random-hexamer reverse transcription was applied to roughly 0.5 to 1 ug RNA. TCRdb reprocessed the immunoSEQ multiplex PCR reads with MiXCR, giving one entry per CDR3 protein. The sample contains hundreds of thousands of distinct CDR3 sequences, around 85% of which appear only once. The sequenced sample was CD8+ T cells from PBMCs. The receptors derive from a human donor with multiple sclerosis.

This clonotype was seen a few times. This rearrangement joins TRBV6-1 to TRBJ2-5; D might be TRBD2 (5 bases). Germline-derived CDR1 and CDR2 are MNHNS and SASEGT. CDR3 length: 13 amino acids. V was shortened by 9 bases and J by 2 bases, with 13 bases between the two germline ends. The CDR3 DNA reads TGTGCCAGTCAAGAGGGTTGGCAAGAGACCCAGTACTTC. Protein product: CASQEGWQETQYF.

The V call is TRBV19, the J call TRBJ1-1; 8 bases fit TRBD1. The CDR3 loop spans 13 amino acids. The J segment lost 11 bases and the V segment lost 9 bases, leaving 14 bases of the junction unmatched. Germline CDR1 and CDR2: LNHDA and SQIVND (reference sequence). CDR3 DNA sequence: TGTGCCAGCACACAGGGGGACTACTTTTCGGCTTTCTTT. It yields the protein CASTQGDYFSAFF.

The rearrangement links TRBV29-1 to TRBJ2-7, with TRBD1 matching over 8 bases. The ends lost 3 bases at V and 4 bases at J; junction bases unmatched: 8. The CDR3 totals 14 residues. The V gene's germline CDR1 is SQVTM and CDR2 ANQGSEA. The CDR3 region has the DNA TGCAGCGTTGATCCAGGGGGCGATGTGTACGAGCAGTACTTC. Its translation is CSVDPGGDVYEQYF.

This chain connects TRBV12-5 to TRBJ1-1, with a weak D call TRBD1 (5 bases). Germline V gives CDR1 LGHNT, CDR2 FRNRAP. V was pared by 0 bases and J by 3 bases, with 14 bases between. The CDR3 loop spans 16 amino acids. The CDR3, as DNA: TGTGCTAGTGGTTTGGTTATTCGGAGAGGGGACACTGAAGCTTTCTTT. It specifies CASGLVIRRGDTEAFF.

This CDR3 reads CASSQDIYWGSRYFDTEAFF. CDR3 sequence (DNA): TGTGCCAGCAGCCAAGATATCTACTGGGGCAGCAGGTATTTTGACACTGAAGCTTTCTTT. V and J are TRBV4-2 and TRBJ1-1, with a weak D call TRBD1 (5 bases). Trimming cost V 0 bases and J 3 bases, with 26 bases left between them. This CDR3 comprises 20 residues. Germline V gene lookup returns CDR1 LGHNA and CDR2 YNFKEQ.

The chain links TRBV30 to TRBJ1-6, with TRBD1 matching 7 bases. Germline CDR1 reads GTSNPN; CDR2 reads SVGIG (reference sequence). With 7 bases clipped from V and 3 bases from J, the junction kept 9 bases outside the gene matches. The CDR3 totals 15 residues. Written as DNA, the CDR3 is TGTGCCTCGAAAACCGGACAGGACTATAATTCACCCCTCCACTTT. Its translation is CASKTGQDYNSPLHF.

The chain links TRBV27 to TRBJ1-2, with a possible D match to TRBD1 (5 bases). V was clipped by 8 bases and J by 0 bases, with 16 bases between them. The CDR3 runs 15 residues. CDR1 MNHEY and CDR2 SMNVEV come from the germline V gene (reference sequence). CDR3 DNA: TGTGCCAGCCTCGGAGGGGTGGGAGCTAACTATGGCTACACCTTC. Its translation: CASLGGVGANYGYTF.

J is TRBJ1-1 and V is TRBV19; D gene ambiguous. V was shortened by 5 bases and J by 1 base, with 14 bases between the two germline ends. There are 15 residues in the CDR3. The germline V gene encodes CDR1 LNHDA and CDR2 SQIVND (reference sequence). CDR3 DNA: TGTGCCAGTAGTCAGAGCAGTTTTCCGAACACTGAAGCTTTCTTT. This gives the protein CASSQSSFPNTEAFF.

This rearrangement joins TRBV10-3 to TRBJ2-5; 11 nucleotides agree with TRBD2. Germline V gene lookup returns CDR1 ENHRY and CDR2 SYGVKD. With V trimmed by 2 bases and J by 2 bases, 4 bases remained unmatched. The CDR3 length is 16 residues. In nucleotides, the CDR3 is TGTGCCATCAGTGAGCCCGCTAGCGGGGGGCAAGAGACCCAGTACTTC. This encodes CAISEPASGGQETQYF.

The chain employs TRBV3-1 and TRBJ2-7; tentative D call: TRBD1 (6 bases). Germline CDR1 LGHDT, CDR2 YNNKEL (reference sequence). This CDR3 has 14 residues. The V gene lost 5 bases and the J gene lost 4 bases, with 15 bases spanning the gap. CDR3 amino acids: CASSYSGQSYEQYF. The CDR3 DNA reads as TGTGCCAGCAGCTACTCCGGACAGAGTTACGAGCAGTACTTC.